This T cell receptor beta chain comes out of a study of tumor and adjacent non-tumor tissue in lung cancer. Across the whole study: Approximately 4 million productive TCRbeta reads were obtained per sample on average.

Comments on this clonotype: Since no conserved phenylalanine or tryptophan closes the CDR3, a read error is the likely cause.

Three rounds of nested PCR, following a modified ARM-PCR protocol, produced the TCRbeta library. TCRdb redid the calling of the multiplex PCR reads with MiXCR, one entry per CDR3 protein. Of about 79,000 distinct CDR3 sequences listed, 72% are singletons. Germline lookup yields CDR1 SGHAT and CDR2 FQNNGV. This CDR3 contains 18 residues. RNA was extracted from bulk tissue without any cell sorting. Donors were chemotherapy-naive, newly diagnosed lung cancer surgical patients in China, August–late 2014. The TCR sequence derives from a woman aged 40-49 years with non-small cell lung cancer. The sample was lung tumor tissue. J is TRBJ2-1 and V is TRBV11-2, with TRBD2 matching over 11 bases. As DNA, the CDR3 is TGTGCCTGCAGCTCGCGCATCGCAACTAGCGGGGGACTAAGGGAGCAGTTCCTC. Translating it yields CACSSRIATSGGLREQFL.